This is a list of T cell receptor beta chains from one sample in a study of blood T cell repertoires in COVID-19. Assay used: immunoSEQ multiplex PCR; TCRdb lists only in-frame clones, some missing. The table lists under 150,000 clones, more than 90% of them singletons, with roughly 3.7% in the top ten. Sequencing was performed on peripheral blood. These receptors were collected from a man between 45 and 60 years old with active COVID-19. The conserved cysteine and the conserved F or W are not part of the CDR3 here. The order of the fields is V gene, J gene, clone size, CDR3 protein. The size field is filled for only some rows; it gives once, few, many or a size class.

>TRBV25-1|TRBJ1-6|once
ASRATGDSPLH
>TRBV7-9|TRBJ2-7|NA
ASSPGATGEYEQY
>TRBV3-1/TRBV3-2|TRBJ1-6|NA
ASSQFVNSPLH
>TRBV7-8|TRBJ2-1|NA
ASRKSGRVENEQF
>TRBV27|TRBJ1-4|NA
ASSGGLGANEKLF
>TRBV5-1|TRBJ1-2|NA
ASQPVQGVHGYT
>TRBV7-9|TRBJ1-4|NA
ASSRTIRSNEKLF
>TRBV7-2|TRBJ1-1|NA
ASSLSRVSEAF
>TRBV5-1|TRBJ2-5|NA
ASSLGGGGQETQY
>TRBV3-1/TRBV3-2|TRBJ1-5|NA
ASSQGTGNQPQH
>TRBV2|TRBJ1-6|NA
ASQVRGEASPLH
>TRBV19|TRBJ2-1|NA
ASSMDREGAYNEQF
>TRBV6-5|TRBJ2-3|NA
ASSLGLAGTDTQY
>TRBV11-3|TRBJ1-1|NA
ASSPDVGGKAF
>TRBV5-4|TRBJ1-6|NA
ASSLARSPSPLH
>TRBV5-6|TRBJ1-5|few
ASSLYTVRGNQPQH
>TRBV24-1|TRBJ2-3|NA
ATSQAGDTDTQY
>TRBV3-1/TRBV3-2|TRBJ2-2|once
ASSLQNTGELF
>TRBV10-3|TRBJ1-1|NA
AISEPGTGSAF
>TRBV5-1|TRBJ2-4|NA
ASSRQLSTGSAKNIQY
>TRBV12-5|TRBJ1-1|few
ASGLEAF
>TRBV7-9|TRBJ1-4|once
ASSWEGTPNEKLF
>TRBV3-1/TRBV3-2|TRBJ2-5|once
ASSQDETGGWKTQY
>TRBV18|TRBJ1-1|NA
ASSRETGGTEAF